This paragraph reports one T cell receptor beta chain. The antigen is not known. The sample comes from a study of T cell repertoires in cytomegalovirus infection. Findings and limits, study-wide: What dominated the ex vivo response were HLA-C-restricted CMV-specific TCR beta clonotypes.

TCRdb ran MiXCR on the reads and lists one entry per CDR3 protein. The data contain around 540,000 distinct CDR3 sequences, 30% to 40% of them singletons. This specimen was cultured PBMCs, taken from culture after CMV antigen stimulation. The TCR comes from a human donor in good health (CMV status not recorded). Some clones in this sample may be carry-over from other donors' samples.

The CDR3 sequence: CASSLALREALGSGANVLTF. The CDR3 coding sequence is TGTGCCAGCAGCTTAGCGTTAAGGGAGGCCTTAGGTTCTGGGGCCAACGTCCTGACTTTC. This chain uses TRBV7-2 with TRBJ2-6; perhaps TRBD2 as D (6 bases). CDR3 length: 20 amino acids. CDR1 and CDR2 (germline): SGHTA, FQGNSA. V lost 0 bases and J lost 1, with 19 bases in between.